This entry describes one TCR beta chain. The target antigen is unknown. The V gene lost 3 bases and the J gene lost 2 bases, with 14 bases spanning the gap. The CDR3 length is 16 residues. Germline V gene data show CDR1 as KGHSH and CDR2 as LQKENI. This record belongs to a study of shared clonotypes between healthy human individuals. Study-level results: For naive CD4 cells, around 5.1% of clonotypes were shared across four donors.

The repertoire was sequenced with immunoSEQ multiplex PCR; TCRdb's copy has only in-frame clones and lacks some. The repertoire holds 1.4 million to 1.5 million clones, with approximately 97% as singletons. The sequence came from a man younger than 45 in good health. V and J are TRBV18 and TRBJ2-1; D call uncertain. Sequenced sample: naive CD4+ T cells sorted from blood. The subset here: CD45RA+ positively selected. CDR3 bases: TGTGCCAGCTCACCCCTTACAAACAGTCCCTACAATGAGCAGTTCTTC. It translates to CASSPLTNSPYNEQFF.